This record covers a single T cell receptor beta chain. Trimming removed 5 bases at V and 7 bases at J, with 18 bases between. Per the germline V gene, CDR1 is MNHEY and CDR2 is SVGAGI. This CDR3 region has 14 residues. TCRdb keeps only in-frame clones here, not all; method: immunoSEQ multiplex PCR. The data show around 28,000 clones, roughly 91% seen once. This sample is drawn from a study of T cells in localized non-small cell lung cancer. The sample consisted of peripheral blood, taken before any cancer treatment. This TCR was sampled from a female donor aged 60 or older with stage I lung adenocarcinoma. The chain couples TRBV6-5 to TRBJ2-7; D remains ambiguous. CDR3 protein: CASSRLPGPREQYF. The CDR3 coding sequence is TGTGCCAGCAGTCGCCTCCCCGGGCCGAGGGAGCAGTACTTC.